Below are 5 T cell receptor beta chains sequenced from a single sample in a study of T cell repertoires in aging, cancer and after chemotherapy (dated by TCRdb to about 2019). These reads were obtained on an Illumina MiSeq. Rearranged TRB sequences spanning V, D and J segments were amplified in a multiplex touch-down PCR with a mixed TRB-A/B primer pool. The public reads were reanalyzed by TCRdb: fastp trimming at Q25, MiXCR alignment, in-frame beta chains only. For every CDR3 protein sequence, its rows merge into one entry that carries the most common genes and DNA. Within this sample are more than 1,500 distinct CDR3 sequences, with roughly a third of them counted one time only. 15% to 20% of the sample is taken by the ten largest. Genomic DNA extracted from peripheral blood, rather than sorted cells or RNA, was used as the source for amplification of TCR beta rearrangements. Sequencing was performed on blood. These receptors all stem from a human donor with a solid tumor.

The V call is TRBV4-2, the J call TRBJ1-6; D may be TRBD1 (5 bases). The CDR3 covers 17 residues. V lost 1 base to trimming and J lost 5 bases, with 15 bases between them. Per germline, CDR1 LGHNA and CDR2 YNFKEQ. Written as DNA, the CDR3 is TGTGCCAGCAGCCAAGGCTCCGGGACTGCTAATAATTCACCCCTCCACTTT. This translates into CASSQGSGTANNSPLHF.

This clonotype was recorded a few times. V usage is TRBV12-3 or TRBV12-4 and J usage is TRBJ2-1, with 11 bases identical to TRBD2. The CDR3 totals 14 residues. V lost 3 bases to trimming and J lost 10 bases; unmatched junction nucleotides: 5. Here the CDR3 reads CASSLTSGEKEQFF. CDR3 sequence (DNA): TGTGCCAGCAGTTTGACTAGCGGGGAGAAGGAGCAGTTCTTC.

Turning to this clonotype: One end of the junction fails to match germline, which may point to a read error. This rearrangement joins TRBV5-1 to TRBJ1-5; TRBD1 aligns across 7 bases. The germline V gene encodes CDR1 SGHRS and CDR2 YFSETQ. This CDR3 spans 15 amino acids. This CDR3 reads CASSLRTGVNQPQHF. CDR3 sequence (DNA): TGTGCCAGCAGCTTGAGGACAGGCGTGAATCAGCCCCAGCATTTT.

Only a few counts were recorded for this clonotype. This chain uses TRBV27 with TRBJ2-5; TRBD1 agrees at 11 bases. Germline V lookup: CDR1 MNHEY, CDR2 SMNVEV (reference sequence). This CDR3 has 16 amino acids. Trimming cost V 0 bases and J 5 bases; bases outside gene matches: 5. In DNA form, the CDR3 reads TGTGCCAGCAGTTTATCTAGGACAGGGGGCAGGGAGACCCAGTACTTC. Translated, it gives CASSLSRTGGRETQYF.

The chain combines TRBV7-9 with TRBJ2-2, with D unresolved. CDR3 size: 12 residues. Germline V gene data show CDR1 as SEHNR and CDR2 as FQNEAQ (reference sequence). V shed 2 bases and J shed 6 bases, with 4 bases lying between them. The CDR3 DNA is TGTGCCAGCAGCTTATCCCCCGGGGAGCTGTTTTTT. Translating it yields CASSLSPGELFF.